This T cell receptor beta chain was identified in a study of cytomegalovirus exposure and HLA in healthy donors listed by TCRdb under 2017. About the full investigation: According to an earlier analysis of 587 of the donors, about 179 million T cells yielded 120 million or so unique TCR beta sequences and around 300 Gb of sequence data. An early release that covered about 640 HLA-typed donors contained approximately 300 gigabases of sequencing data and approximately 85 million unique TCR sequences. The genetic ancestry cluster associated with self-reported Caucasian donors included over 80% of the roughly 400 genotyped donors. The study aimed to test whether cataloging public T cell receptors could reveal signatures of past pathogen exposure. The study profiled the T cell repertoires of 500 to 800 subjects by immunosequencing and related them to cytomegalovirus serostatus. Besides the first cohort of around 670 subjects, a separate validation cohort made up of 120 different subjects was used. High-throughput TCR immunosequencing, statistical association of individual TCRs with disease status, and machine learning were combined to predict cytomegalovirus infection status. In a later analysis, previously published TCR beta repertoires from 600 to 850 donors were re-analyzed and high-resolution HLA genotyping was added so that TCR occurrence patterns could be studied. In the later analysis, no new phenotypic data were used to find candidate immune exposures; instead, reliance was placed on TCR beta sequences and their occurrence across donors. An earlier analysis of approximately 640 of the donors applied high-throughput TCR beta sequencing to assess whether each TCR beta V gene segment acted as functional or pseudogenic. Alongside the repertoire data, information on donor age, sex, ethnicity and CMV serostatus was compiled. In a later genetic analysis, genome-wide SNP genotypes for about 65% of the roughly 700 donors were used, and that subset was treated as a discovery cohort. Every repertoire in the discovery cohort had been generated on one and the same sequencing platform. HLA typing included class I and class II loci at four-digit resolution. The number of donors typed differed by locus, with roughly 620-630 for A, B, C, DRB1 and DQB1, 522 for DQA1, 606 for DPA1, and some 440 for DPB1. Roughly five DR-DQ haplotypes were treated as single units for association and clustering because of strong linkage in the cohort. On average, roughly 240,000 unique TCR beta nucleotide sequences were sequenced per donor among some 430 genotyped donors of the cohort, with roughly 18% of those sequences being non-productive.

V and J are truncated by 2 bases and 7 bases respectively, leaving an intervening sequence of 7 bases. The CDR3 runs 12 residues from the cysteine to the phenylalanine. The DNA shown is the 36-base CDR3, in frame from base 1. Per the germline V gene (reference sequence), SGHNT is the CDR1 and YYREEE is the CDR2. To prepare the library, the immunoSEQ multiplex PCR assay was applied. The multiplex PCR relied on a mix of 60 forward primers for TCR Vbeta segments and 13 reverse primers for TCR Jbeta segments. The CDR3 region of rearranged TCR beta genes was amplified from genomic DNA with a multiplex PCR assay. The amplified TCR beta libraries were sequenced on the Illumina HiSeq System as 87-base-pair reads. The study's own analysis went as follows. A later analysis counted approximately 84 million unique TCR beta chains across the 600 to 850 repertoires, and 10 million to 11 million of these chains were shared by at least two donors. Raw reads were error-corrected and collapsed into unique sequences by a nearest-neighbor algorithm in which closely related sequences were merged to remove PCR and sequencing errors. Alignment of CDR3 sequences to IMGT reference sequences was used to assign V, D and J gene segments. Each retained sequence needed at least a six-nucleotide match to both a V gene segment and a J gene segment. Rearrangements were classified as productive when the CDR3 lacked stop codons and remained in frame with V and J, and all other rearrangements were classified as non-productive. Following IMGT convention, CDR3 was defined as the stretch from the second conserved V-encoded cysteine up to the conserved J-encoded phenylalanine. The earlier analysis of about 640 of the donors excluded any sequence lacking an unambiguous match to a single V gene segment. In an earlier analysis of 587 of the donors, a V segment was called functional when productive rearrangements were above 56.7%, and segregating when the standard deviation between donors exceeded 5%. A statistical classification framework was developed to diagnose cytomegalovirus status using the catalog of TCR beta chain sequences. A later analysis assigned V and J genes by comparing TCR nucleotide sequences with IMGT/GENE-DB human TR gene sequences. A later analysis assigned CDR3 sequences and most-parsimonious VDJ recombination scenarios with the TCRdist pipeline. In a later analysis, each TCR beta chain was defined by its CDR3 amino acid sequence together with its V-gene family, and reads lacking a unique V-gene family were excluded. A later analysis removed several hundred highly shared, low-generation-probability nucleotide sequences to deal with suspected cross-contamination and a sequencing artifact. A later analysis calculated a clonal expansion index for each public chain from normalized within-repertoire ranks of inferred template counts. In a later analysis, generation probabilities were computed using a VDJ recombination model fitted to out-of-frame rearrangements, and the results were checked against IGoR. In a later analysis, hypergeometric tests were used to score TCR-TCR, TCR-HLA and TCR-CMV co-occurrence, with a repertoire-size bias correction applied to TCR pairs. To estimate false discovery rates, a later analysis permuted the HLA or CMV assignments 20 times. In a later analysis, co-occurring TCRs were grouped using DBSCAN, and TCRdist sequence similarity was added for clustering within HLA-allele-positive subsets. Repertoires with fewer than 30,000 or more than 120,000 public chains were left out of co-occurrence clustering, as were a handful of repertoires with anomalous nucleotide sharing. The table was pulled from immuneACCESS by TCRdb, which kept in-frame rearrangements only. Such tables lose some clones; where checked, under half of the loss comes from unresolved V genes, and the rest has no known cause. V and J calls plus clone size are reproduced from that table; the DNA served to infer D and trimming. The sample includes 55,000 to 75,000 clones, with around 70% observed a single time. The ten largest make up approximately 10% of the sample.

In total, around 600 healthy bone marrow donors made up the cohort. Cohort members were all nominally healthy when sampled, although unrecorded immune exposures were likely present. Of the roughly 620 cohort members, 289 had positive CMV serostatus and 350 to 450 had negative CMV serostatus, and CMV serostatus was not recorded for the donor. A peripheral blood sample was provided by each donor, and peripheral blood mononuclear cells were used for TCR beta sequencing. The Qiagen DNeasy Blood Extraction Kit was used to extract genomic DNA from the blood cell samples. What the work shows at the level of the full study, not this receptor alone: The authors suggested that the approach could potentially be generalized to other disease states and immunological phenotypes. The study gave a list of 150 to 200 TCR beta chains associated with cytomegalovirus. A later genetic analysis reported fewer N-insertions in productive TCRs among donors in an Asian-associated ancestry cluster than the roughly 690-donor mean. At a false discovery rate of 0.05, a later analysis linked about 17,000 TCR beta sequences to specific HLA alleles. Broadly in line with IMGT annotations, most TCR beta V segments showed up in productive rearrangements about 87% or about 30% of the time in an earlier analysis of a few hundred of the donors. The cohort was sequenced for TCR beta chains only, and without alpha or paired-chain data the features that could be detected were limited. Most TCR sequences were seen in very few donors, while some public TCRs were found in many individuals. The only immune exposure information available for the cohort was CMV serostatus. Sequencing depth was assumed to be roughly uniform across donors in the presence/absence analyses, though that assumption may not hold. A further reported finding was that TCR beta sequences accurately predicted the HLA-A and HLA-B alleles for most subjects in the first cohort. In a later analysis, the rate of TCR association differed among HLA loci, with DRB1 alleles having the most associated TCRs and HLA-C alleles having the fewest. Some IMGT-functional V segments, including TRBV6-2 and TRBV6-3, could not be distinguished by the 87-base-pair reads and were therefore excluded. Because counts were too low, 15 to 20 rarely observed V segments, including chromosome 9 orphons, were excluded from the earlier analysis of a few hundred of the donors. The classifier was reported to diagnose cytomegalovirus status with high specificity and sensitivity in both the original cohort and the validation cohort. According to a later analysis, most CMV-associated TCR beta chains appeared to be HLA-restricted, and the HLA associations seemed to be driven largely by CMV exposure. An association between a missense DCLRE1C variant and V-gene and J-gene trimming of TCR beta chains was found in a later genetic analysis and replicated in an independent cohort. Compared with equally common non-associated chains, HLA-associated TCR beta chains in a later analysis were more clonally expanded and had lower generation probabilities. Three of the identified cytomegalovirus-associated TCR beta chains were confirmed in vitro to be specific for cytomegalovirus antigens. Because HLA typing was missing for some donors at each locus, association tests included only the typed subset. A later analysis reported that several top co-occurrence clusters appeared linked to parvovirus B19, influenza, CMV and Epstein-Barr virus. A cluster of highly shared sequence variants was judged likely to be a technical artifact of the sequencing pipeline. When HLA alleles, especially DR and DQ, strongly co-occurred, attributing TCR associations to individual alleles was difficult. Correlated functional status among segregating V segments might reflect linkage disequilibrium, but an unknown experimental factor could not be ruled out.

This clone has only a few counts. Its recognized antigen is unknown. The record has no base qualities; no much larger clone is one base away. Sequenced material: PBMCs. The receptor was derived from a human donor in good health. Recombination linked TRBV5-4 to TRBJ2-1, with TRBD2 tentatively as D gene (5 bases match). The CDR3 in this case is CASSLTGNEQFF. The bases read TGTGCCAGCAGCTTAACGGGGAATGAGCAGTTCTTC.